Below, 29 T cell receptor beta chains from the same sample are listed, as sequenced in a study of OX40 agonist ivuxolimab in advanced cancers. This table comes from immunoSEQ multiplex PCR, and its TCRdb copy is limited to in-frame clones, with some not included. The repertoire holds roughly 77,000 clones, with 92% as singletons. Sequencing was performed on CD4+ or CD8+ T cells sorted from blood, taken in a trial of the OX40 agonist ivuxolimab. Receptor source: an adult with an advanced solid tumor such as melanoma, head and neck, liver or kidney cancer.

CDR3 bases: TGTGCCAGTAGTTCGGACCGCAGCGGGTTCTATGGCTACACCTTC. The encoded protein is CASSSDRSGFYGYTF. This chain connects TRBV19 to TRBJ1-2, with unresolved D. The V end lost 5 bases, the J end lost 4 bases, and 17 bases lay between the germline ends. The CDR3 loop spans 15 amino acids. Germline V gene sequence: CDR1 LNHDA, CDR2 SQIVND (reference sequence).

The chain uses TRBV6-1 and TRBJ1-2, with TRBD1 matching over 10 bases. This CDR3 has 14 residues. Germline lookup yields CDR1 MNHNS and CDR2 SASEGT. Losses at the gene ends were 4 bases for V and 8 bases for J; bases not matched to a gene: 7. The CDR3 nucleotides read TGTGCCAGCAGTGGGGGACAGGGGTTTTTCGGCTACACCTTC. It codes for CASSGGQGFFGYTF.

This chain uses TRBV19 with TRBJ1-5, with 8 bases aligning to TRBD1. Germline values: CDR1 LNHDA, CDR2 SQIVND (reference sequence). Trimming took 3 bases from V and 7 from J; bases not matched to a gene: 5. This CDR3 has 14 amino acids. CDR3 region: CASSMDRDVQPQHF. CDR3 DNA: TGTGCCAGTAGTATGGACAGGGATGTCCAGCCCCAGCATTTT.

The chain recombines TRBV28 with TRBJ2-3; D may be TRBD1 (6 bases). The CDR3 sequence is 18 residues long. V lost 5 bases and J lost 6, with 27 bases in between. From germline, CDR1 is MDHEN and CDR2 SYDVKM. The CDR3 coding sequence is TGTGCCAGCAGTCGCTCACAGGGATTGGGAGCAATAGGGGATACGCAGTATTTT. This codes for CASSRSQGLGAIGDTQYF.

The chain recombines TRBV11-2 with TRBJ2-3; 8 positions agree with TRBD1. Per the germline V gene, CDR1 is SGHAT and CDR2 is FQNNGV. This CDR3 comprises 14 residues. Trimming cost V 5 bases and J 1 base; bases outside gene matches: 2. The DNA for the CDR3 is TGTGCCAGCAGCACGGACAGGGGCACAGATACGCAGTATTTT. This encodes CASSTDRGTDTQYF.

The chain links TRBV28 to TRBJ2-7; D tentatively reads TRBD1 or TRBD2 (5 bases each). This CDR3 comprises 14 residues. Trimming stripped 3 bases from V and 2 bases from J, with 11 bases between. CDR1 is MDHEN, CDR2 SYDVKM, per germline. The chain's CDR3 is CASSFAGDAYEQYF. The CDR3 bases are TGTGCCAGCAGTTTTGCTGGGGACGCCTACGAGCAGTACTTC.

The V call is TRBV29-1, the J call TRBJ2-5, with unresolved D. The CDR3 runs 13 residues. Germline assignment: CDR1 SQVTM and CDR2 ANQGSEA. V lost 5 bases and J 5 bases, leaving 15 bases between the germline ends. In DNA form, the CDR3 reads TGCAGCGTTAGAATAGGGTCGTGGGAGACCCAGTACTTC. Translated, it gives CSVRIGSWETQYF.

This rearrangement joins TRBV7-9 to TRBJ1-1; D unresolved. V lost 1 base, J lost 4 bases, and 16 bases lay in between. Germline-derived CDR1 and CDR2 are SEHNR and FQNEAQ (reference sequence). The CDR3 is 16 amino acids. The CDR3: CASSLGRWGGRTEAFF. In DNA form, the CDR3 reads TGTGCCAGCAGCTTAGGGCGATGGGGAGGACGCACTGAAGCTTTCTTT.

This clone was picked up one time. The rearrangement uses TRBV4-3 and TRBJ2-3; D perhaps matches TRBD2 (5 bases). Looked up from germline, CDR1 is LGHNA and CDR2 is YSLEER. This CDR3 has 13 amino acids. Trimming stripped 2 bases from V and 4 bases from J, with 7 bases between. CDR3 sequence (DNA): TGCGCCAGCAGCCAACAGAGGGCAGATACGCAGTATTTT. This sequence encodes CASSQQRADTQYF.

V is TRBV19 and J is TRBJ1-2, with a tentative D call TRBD1 (5 bases). This CDR3 contains 14 residues. Trimming removed 10 bases at V and 7 bases at J, with 22 bases between. Germline V gives CDR1 LNHDA, CDR2 SQIVND (reference sequence). The CDR3 region has the DNA TGTGCCACCACGGAACAGGTGGGAATCCCTGGCTACACCTTC. Protein: CATTEQVGIPGYTF.

V usage is TRBV4-3 and J usage is TRBJ2-3, with 8 bases aligning to TRBD1. The CDR3 consists of 16 residues. Germline trimming cut 0 bases from V and 6 bases from J; bases unmatched to any gene: 8. In germline, CDR1 is LGHNA, CDR2 YSLEER. The CDR3 nucleotides read TGCGCCAGCAGCCAAGACGGACAGGGTGGATGGGATACGCAGTATTTT. As protein: CASSQDGQGGWDTQYF.

The rearrangement uses TRBV28 and TRBJ1-3; D gene unclear. Per the germline V gene, CDR1 is MDHEN and CDR2 is SYDVKM. The V and J ends lost 7 bases and 4 bases respectively, with 14 bases between them. CDR3 length: 14 amino acids. DNA for the CDR3: TGTGCCAGCAACCCAAGAGGCAGCGGAAACACCATATATTTT. As protein: CASNPRGSGNTIYF.

The chain recombines TRBV4-3 with TRBJ2-5, with a tentative D call TRBD2 (5 bases). Germline CDR1 LGHNA, CDR2 YSLEER. The CDR3 consists of 14 residues. The V and J ends lost 0 bases and 4 bases respectively, with 9 bases between them. Here the CDR3 reads CASSQDPRAETQYF. CDR3 DNA: TGCGCCAGCAGCCAAGATCCGAGGGCAGAGACCCAGTACTTC.

This clone appeared once. V and J are TRBV7-6 and TRBJ2-3; D gene ambiguous. The CDR3 contains 14 residues. V gave up 5 bases and J gave up 1 base, with 10 bases separating them. The germline V gene encodes CDR1 SGHVS and CDR2 FNYEAQ. The CDR3 protein is CASSPRRGTDTQYF. CDR3 nucleotide sequence: TGTGCCAGCAGCCCGAGAAGAGGCACAGATACGCAGTATTTT.

This chain links TRBV6-6 with TRBJ1-4; 9 bases agree with TRBD1. CDR1 and CDR2 (germline): MNHNY, SVGAGI (reference sequence). CDR3 length: 12 amino acids. The junction had 1 base not matched to a gene; V was cut back by 6 bases and J by 8 bases. CDR3 loop: CASSGQGEKLFF. The DNA of the CDR3 is TGTGCCAGCAGCGGACAGGGGGAAAAACTGTTTTTT.

The J gene is TRBJ2-4, the V gene TRBV5-1; 10 bases fit TRBD2. The CDR3 loop spans 17 amino acids. With 0 bases clipped from V and 3 bases from J, the junction kept 6 bases outside the gene matches. Germline CDR1 is SGHRS and CDR2 is YFSETQ. This CDR3 is CASSLELAGVVKNIQYF. DNA for the CDR3: TGCGCCAGCAGCTTGGAGCTAGCGGGAGTGGTCAAAAACATTCAGTACTTC.

This chain links TRBV29-1 with TRBJ1-2; D is possibly TRBD1 (6 bases). The CDR3 has 14 residues. Trimming pared 7 bases from V and 4 bases from J, leaving 19 bases between. Germline CDR1 SQVTM, CDR2 ANQGSEA. The CDR3 is CSGTIGQYSYGYTF. DNA for the CDR3: TGCAGCGGCACGATCGGACAGTACTCCTATGGCTACACCTTC. Combining the CDR3 with reference TRBV29-1 and TRBJ1-2 gives the whole variable domain SAVISQKPSRDICQRGTSLTIQCQVDSQVTMMFWYRQQPGQSLTLIATANQGSEATYESGFVIDKFPISRPNLTFSTLTVSNMSPEDSSIYLCSGTIGQYSYGYTFGSGTRLTVV.

The chain links TRBV25-1 to TRBJ2-5, with 8 bases fitting TRBD1. Germline CDR1 and CDR2: MGHDK and SYGVNS. V shed 8 bases, J shed 5 bases, and the junction held 7 bases outside the gene matches. The CDR3 is 13 residues long. The CDR3 nucleotides read TGTGCCAGCTCGGACAGGGTACTGGAGACCCAGTACTTC. Residues: CASSDRVLETQYF.

The CDR3 sequence is CASSPASGSNEQYF. The CDR3 DNA sequence: TGTGCCAGCAGCCCGGCTAGCGGGAGTAACGAGCAGTACTTC. This sequence joins TRBV2 and TRBJ2-7, with TRBD2 matching 10 bases. Germline values: CDR1 SNHLY, CDR2 FYNNEI. J was trimmed by 5 bases and V by 6 bases; bases with no gene match: 7. The CDR3 spans 14 residues. Full variable domain (outside the CDR3, taken from reference TRBV2 and TRBJ2-7): EPEVTQTPSHQVTQMGQEVILRCVPISNHLYFYWYRQILGQKVEFLVSFYNNEISEKSEIFDDQFSVERPDGSNFTLKIRSTKLEDSAMYFCASSPASGSNEQYFGPGTRLTVT.

The gene calls are TRBV9 and TRBJ2-7; 8 positions match TRBD2. The J segment lost 3 bases and the V segment lost 4 bases, leaving 6 bases of the junction unmatched. From germline, CDR1 is SGDLS and CDR2 YYNGEE. The CDR3 contains 14 residues. CDR3 bases: TGTGCCAGCAGCTCAGGGGCGGGAGGCTACGAGCAGTACTTC. Amino acids: CASSSGAGGYEQYF.

This clone was seen only once. The CDR3 DNA follows: TGTGCCATCAGTGAGGTAGGATGGATGGGGAATGAGCAGTTCTTC. Translated, it gives CAISEVGWMGNEQFF. The chain uses TRBV10-3 and TRBJ2-1; D not certain. The ends were cut back, 2 bases at V and 7 bases at J, with 15 bases in the middle. Germline lookup yields CDR1 ENHRY and CDR2 SYGVKD. This CDR3 is built from 15 residues.

This CDR3 reads CASSGGRGLTDTQYF. The DNA for the CDR3 is TGTGCCAGCAGTGGAGGGCGCGGGCTCACAGATACGCAGTATTTT. The V and J genes are TRBV6-1 and TRBJ2-3, with D tentatively TRBD2 (5 bases). Trimming cost V 4 bases and J 2 bases, with 13 bases left between them. Germline V gene sequence: CDR1 MNHNS, CDR2 SASEGT. The CDR3 length is 15 residues.

V and J are TRBV6-1 and TRBJ2-3; D unclear. The V and J ends lost 3 bases and 0 bases respectively, with 10 bases between them. Per the germline V gene, CDR1 is MNHNS and CDR2 is SASEGT. The length of the CDR3 is 15 residues. For the CDR3, the DNA is TGTGCCAGCAGTGATGCGGACCCAAGCACAGATACGCAGTATTTT. Its translation: CASSDADPSTDTQYF.

About this clone itself: At one boundary the junction diverges from the germline segment, which might be a read error. The chain recombines TRBV7-7 with TRBJ2-5, with D unresolved. Germline V gene data show CDR1 as SSHAT and CDR2 as FNYEAQ (reference sequence). CDR3 length: 15 residues. The CDR3 bases are TGTGCTAGCAGCTTAAACCTAGACCACCAAGAGACCCAGTACTTC. Amino acids: CASSLNLDHQETQYF. Full variable domain (missing parts from reference TRBV7-7 and TRBJ2-5): GAGVSQSPRYKVTKRGQDVTLRCDPISSHATLYWYQQALGQGPEFLTYFNYEAQPDKSGLPSDRFSAERPEGSISTLTIQRTEQRDSAMYRCASSLNLDHQETQYFGPGTRLLVL.

In this sample, this clone turned up once. The genes are TRBV30 and TRBJ2-6; 9 bases line up with TRBD1. CDR3 length: 16 residues. V was pared by 1 base and J by 2 bases, with 3 bases of the junction left unmatched. Germline CDR1 is GTSNPN and CDR2 is SVGIG (reference sequence). This chain's CDR3 is CAWSAQGAAGANVLTF. CDR3 DNA sequence: TGTGCCTGGAGTGCACAGGGGGCAGCTGGGGCCAACGTCCTGACTTTC.

The chain couples TRBV21-1 to TRBJ2-1; TRBD2 was called by the table and not checked on the DNA. TRBV21-1 is labeled a pseudogene. There are 18 residues in the CDR3. The CDR3 here is CASSKEILLADSYNEQFF. As DNA, the CDR3 is TGTGCCAGCAGCAAAGAGATCCTTTTAGCGGACTCCTACAATGAGCAGTTCTTC.

This clone was observed once. The chain couples TRBV27 to TRBJ1-1, with D perhaps matching TRBD1 (5 bases). Germline V gene sequence: CDR1 MNHEY, CDR2 SMNVEV (reference sequence). Trimming cost V 7 bases and J 3 bases, with 12 bases left between them. CDR3 length: 13 amino acids. CDR3 region: CASNRRGDTEAFF. Here the CDR3 DNA reads TGTGCCAGCAATCGCCGGGGGGACACTGAAGCTTTCTTT.

Written as DNA, the CDR3 is TGTGCCAGTAGTATAGCCGCCGAAGAGACCCAGTACTTC. It yields the protein CASSIAAEETQYF. This chain links TRBV19 with TRBJ2-5; D gene unclear. CDR1 is LNHDA, CDR2 SQIVND, per germline (reference sequence). The CDR3 sequence is 13 residues long. V shed 1 base and J shed 3 bases, with 6 bases lying between them. Looking up the rest from reference TRBV19 and TRBJ2-5 gives the full variable domain: DGGITQSPKYLFRKEGQNVTLSCEQNLNHDAMYWYRQDPGQGLRLIYYSQIVNDFQKGDIAEGYSVSREKKESFPLTVTSAQKNPTAFYLCASSIAAEETQYFGPGTRLLVL.

The chain combines TRBV9 with TRBJ2-7; no clear D. The CDR3 length is 14 residues. Germline loops: CDR1 SGDLS, CDR2 YYNGEE. Trimming removed 0 bases at V and 0 bases at J, with 7 bases between. The CDR3 sequence is CASSVGPYSYEQYF. For the CDR3, the DNA is TGTGCCAGCAGCGTAGGCCCGTACTCCTACGAGCAGTACTTC.